This T cell receptor (beta chain) was sequenced during a study of low-dose radiotherapy and immunotherapy resistance in tumors. Across the whole study: Dosing of intravenous cyclophosphamide at 200 mg/m2 occurred every two weeks and took place one day prior to radiation and immunotherapy.

Time point specified: after trial treatment. Treatment specified: LDRT plus nivolumab, ipilimumab, low-dose cyclophosphamide and aspirin (RACIN trial). Eligible patients had advanced solid tumors lacking tumor-infiltrating lymphocytes. Both TCRalpha and TCRbeta chains were reverse transcribed with V-gene-specific primers. TCR amplification used 20 to 25 PCR cycles, a constant-region primer and a V-primer adapter. Using its own MiXCR run on the reads, TCRdb lists one record per CDR3 protein. The table shows under 75,000 distinct CDR3 sequences, with 20% to 25% occurring only once. The V gene's germline CDR1 is SEHNR and CDR2 FQNEAQ (reference sequence). Between the trimmed V and J ends, which lost 2 bases and 6 bases, there was a span of 8 bases. The CDR3 runs to 14 residues. This clonotype was picked up many times.

The sequence was collected from a male donor with prostate cancer. Sequenced material: PBMCs, taken after low-dose radiotherapy plus immunotherapy. The V and J genes are TRBV7-9 and TRBJ1-6; D is perhaps TRBD1 (5 bases). CDR3 region: CASSLTGTNSPLHF. In nucleotides, the CDR3 is TGTGCCAGCAGCTTAACCGGGACTAATTCACCCCTCCACTTT.